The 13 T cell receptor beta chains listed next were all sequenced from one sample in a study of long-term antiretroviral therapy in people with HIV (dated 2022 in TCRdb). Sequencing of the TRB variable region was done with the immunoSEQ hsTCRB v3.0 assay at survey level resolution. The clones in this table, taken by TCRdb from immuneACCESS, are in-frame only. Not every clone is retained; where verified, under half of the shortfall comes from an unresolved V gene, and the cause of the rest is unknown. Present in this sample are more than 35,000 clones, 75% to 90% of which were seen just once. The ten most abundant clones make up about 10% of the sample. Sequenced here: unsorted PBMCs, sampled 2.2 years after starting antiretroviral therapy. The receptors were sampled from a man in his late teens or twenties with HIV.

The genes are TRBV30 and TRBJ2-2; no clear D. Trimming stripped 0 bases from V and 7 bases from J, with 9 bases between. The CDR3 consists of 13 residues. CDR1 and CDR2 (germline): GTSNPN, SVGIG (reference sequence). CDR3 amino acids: CAWSVTQNGELFF. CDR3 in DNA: TGTGCCTGGAGTGTAACCCAAAACGGGGAGCTGTTTTTT.

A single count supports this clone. CDR3 sequence: CAGRPSKPGGFSGVGDTQYF. Here the CDR3 DNA reads TGCGCCGGAAGACCGTCGAAACCTGGGGGCTTTAGCGGGGTAGGCGATACGCAGTATTTT. V usage is TRBV5-1 and J usage is TRBJ2-3; 8 bases line up with TRBD2. After removal of 10 bases from V and 6 bases from J, the junction contained 31 bases not matched to a gene. The CDR3 covers 20 residues. Per the germline V gene, CDR1 is SGHRS and CDR2 is YFSETQ.

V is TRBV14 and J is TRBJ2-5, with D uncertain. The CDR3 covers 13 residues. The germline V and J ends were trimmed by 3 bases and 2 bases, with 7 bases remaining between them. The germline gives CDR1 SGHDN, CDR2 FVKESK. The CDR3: CASSHPTQETQYF. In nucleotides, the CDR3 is TGTGCCAGCAGCCACCCCACACAAGAGACCCAGTACTTC.

The CDR3 DNA is TGTGCCAGCAGTTTTGACAGGGTAAGACAGCCCCAGCATTTT. It codes for CASSFDRVRQPQHF. The rearrangement links TRBV6-5 to TRBJ1-5, with 7 bases identical to TRBD1. The germline V gene has CDR1 MNHEY and CDR2 SVGAGI. V dropped 4 bases and J dropped 7; count of bases not matched to a gene: 7. The CDR3 contains 14 residues.

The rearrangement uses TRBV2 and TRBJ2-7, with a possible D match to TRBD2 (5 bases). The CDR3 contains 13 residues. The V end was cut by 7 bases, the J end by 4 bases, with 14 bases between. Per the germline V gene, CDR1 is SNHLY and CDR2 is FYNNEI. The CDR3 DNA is TGTGCCAGCATGGATGGCGGCGGGTACGAGCAGTACTTC. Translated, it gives CASMDGGGYEQYF.

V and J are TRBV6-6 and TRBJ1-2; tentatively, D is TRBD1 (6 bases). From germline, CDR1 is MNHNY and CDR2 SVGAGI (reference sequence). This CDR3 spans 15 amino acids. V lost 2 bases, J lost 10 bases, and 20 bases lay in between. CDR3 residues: CASSYEAGEDLYYTF. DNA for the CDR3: TGTGCCAGCAGTTACGAGGCAGGGGAAGACTTGTACTACACCTTC.

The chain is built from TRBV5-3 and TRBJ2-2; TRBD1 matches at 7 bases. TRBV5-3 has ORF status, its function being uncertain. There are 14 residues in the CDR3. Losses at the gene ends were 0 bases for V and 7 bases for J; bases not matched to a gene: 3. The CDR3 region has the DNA TGTGCCAGAAGCTTGGCGAGGGGGCTCGGGGAGCTGTTTTTT. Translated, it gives CARSLARGLGELFF.

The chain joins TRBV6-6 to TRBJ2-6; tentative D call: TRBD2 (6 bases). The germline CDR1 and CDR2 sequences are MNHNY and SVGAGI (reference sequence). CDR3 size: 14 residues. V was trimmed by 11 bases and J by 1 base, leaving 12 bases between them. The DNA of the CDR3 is TGTGCCGGCGCGGGAATTTCTGGGGCCAACGTCCTGACTTTC. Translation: CAGAGISGANVLTF.

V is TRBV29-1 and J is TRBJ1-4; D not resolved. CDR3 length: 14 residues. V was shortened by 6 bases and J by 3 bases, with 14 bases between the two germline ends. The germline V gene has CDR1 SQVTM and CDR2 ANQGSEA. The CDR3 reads CSVVLSDPNEKLFF. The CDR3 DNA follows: TGCAGCGTGGTGCTTTCGGACCCTAATGAAAAACTGTTTTTT.

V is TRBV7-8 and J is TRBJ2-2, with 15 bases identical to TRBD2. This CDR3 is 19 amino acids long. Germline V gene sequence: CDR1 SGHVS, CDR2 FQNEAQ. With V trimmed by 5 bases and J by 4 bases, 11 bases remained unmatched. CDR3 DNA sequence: TGTGCCAGCAGCCCATGGACTAGCGGGGGGGCAGTGGGCACCGGGGAGCTGTTTTTT. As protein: CASSPWTSGGAVGTGELFF.

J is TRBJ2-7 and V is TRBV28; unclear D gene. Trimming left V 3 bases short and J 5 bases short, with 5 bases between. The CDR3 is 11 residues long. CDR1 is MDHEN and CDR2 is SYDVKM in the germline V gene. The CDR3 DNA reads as TGTGCCAGCAGTTTTCGAGACGAGCAGTACTTC. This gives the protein CASSFRDEQYF. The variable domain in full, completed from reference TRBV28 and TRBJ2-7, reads DVKVTQSSRYLVKRTGEKVFLECVQDMDHENMFWYRQDPGLGLRLIYFSYDVKMKEKGDIPEGYSVSREKKERFSLILESASTNQTSMYLCASSFRDEQYFGPGTRLTVT.

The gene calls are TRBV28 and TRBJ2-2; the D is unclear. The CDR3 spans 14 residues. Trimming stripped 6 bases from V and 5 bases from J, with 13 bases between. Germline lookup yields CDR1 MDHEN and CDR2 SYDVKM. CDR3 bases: TGTGCCAGCAGGCCCCCTAAGCTGACCGGGGAGCTGTTTTTT. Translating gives CASRPPKLTGELFF.

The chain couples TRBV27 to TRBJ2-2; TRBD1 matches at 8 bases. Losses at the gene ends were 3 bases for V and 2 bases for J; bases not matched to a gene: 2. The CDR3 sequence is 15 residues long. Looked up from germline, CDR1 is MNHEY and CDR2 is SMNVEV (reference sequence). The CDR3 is CASSFDRGNTGELFF. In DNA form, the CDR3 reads TGTGCCAGCAGTTTTGACAGGGGTAACACCGGGGAGCTGTTTTTT.